This T cell receptor (beta chain) was obtained from a study of blood T cell repertoires in COVID-19. Whole-study context: Samples taken during acute and convalescent COVID-19 were collected in the United States, Italy and Spain.

V shed 4 bases, J shed 1 base, and the junction held 3 bases outside the gene matches. The CDR3 contains 14 residues. Germline CDR1 and CDR2: SQVTM and ANQGSEA. The table came from immunoSEQ multiplex PCR; TCRdb's copy has only in-frame clones and leaves some out. Among over 250,000 clones, about 80% were seen once, and the ten largest hold approximately 10%. The receptor comes from a woman between 50 and 59 years old who had recovered from COVID-19. Source material: peripheral blood. This rearrangement joins TRBV29-1 to TRBJ2-3; TRBD2 aligns across 9 bases. The CDR3 DNA follows: TGCAGCGTTGCGCGGACTAGCGGCACAGATACGCAGTATTTT. Its translation: CSVARTSGTDTQYF.